The present T cell receptor beta chain was sequenced within a study of blood T cell repertoires in COVID-19. Study summary: Samples taken during acute and convalescent COVID-19 were collected in the United States, Italy and Spain. T cells, B-cell-depleted T cells, or PBMCs provided the cDNA or gDNA that served as material.

This CDR3 spans 13 amino acids. V lost 8 bases and J lost 6; bases outside the gene matches: 9. In the source study's methods: Amplifying reference gene primers gave estimates of nucleated cell counts. Produced via immunoSEQ multiplex PCR; TCRdb's table is partial and in-frame only. From that table come the V and J calls and clone size; the DNA was used to work out D and trimming. The sample lists 75,000 to 95,000 clones; roughly 90% were seen once. The clonotype was recovered from a man aged 50 to 60 with active COVID-19. Sequencing was carried out using peripheral blood. The chain links TRBV12-3 or TRBV12-4 to TRBJ1-1; 7 bases match TRBD1. CDR3 loop: CASHFGGTAEAFF. The CDR3 nucleotides read TGTGCCAGCCATTTTGGTGGGACAGCTGAAGCTTTCTTT.